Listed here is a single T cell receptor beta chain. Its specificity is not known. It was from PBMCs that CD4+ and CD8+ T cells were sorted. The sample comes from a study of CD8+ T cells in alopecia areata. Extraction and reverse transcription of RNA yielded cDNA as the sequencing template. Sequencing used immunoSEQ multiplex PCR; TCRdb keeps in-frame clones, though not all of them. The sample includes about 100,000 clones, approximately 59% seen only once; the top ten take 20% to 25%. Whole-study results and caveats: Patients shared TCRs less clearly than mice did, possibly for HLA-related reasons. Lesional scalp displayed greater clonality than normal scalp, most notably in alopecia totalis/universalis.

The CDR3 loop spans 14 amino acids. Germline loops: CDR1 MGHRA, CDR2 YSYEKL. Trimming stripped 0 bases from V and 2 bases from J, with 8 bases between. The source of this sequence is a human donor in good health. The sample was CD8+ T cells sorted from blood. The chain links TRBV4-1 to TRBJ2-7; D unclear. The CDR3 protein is CASSQEASAYEQYF. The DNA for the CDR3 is TGCGCCAGCAGCCAAGAGGCGTCAGCCTACGAGCAGTACTTC.